The 21 T cell receptor beta chains listed next were all sequenced from one sample in a study of shared clonotypes between healthy human individuals. The table came from immunoSEQ multiplex PCR; TCRdb's copy has only in-frame clones and leaves some out. The sample carries about half a million clones, less than 85% recorded once. The sequenced material came from PBMCs. The receptors were gathered from a woman aged 40 to 50 in good health. Some clones in this sample may be carry-over from other donors' samples.

V is TRBV25-1 and J is TRBJ2-5; TRBD2 matches 8 bases. The DNA matches TRBJ2-7 better at its end, which makes the J call doubtful. Germline CDR1 and CDR2: MGHDK and SYGVNS. The CDR3 consists of 13 residues. CDR3 DNA sequence: TGTGCCAGCAGTGAAGCGGGAGGCTACGAGCAGTACTTC. Translating gives CASSEAGGYEQYF.

The chain employs TRBV5-4 and TRBJ2-1, with TRBD2 identical over 8 bases. Per the germline V gene, CDR1 is SGHNT and CDR2 is YYREEE (reference sequence). Trimming at V came to 4 bases and at J to 7 bases, leaving 13 bases not matched to a gene. CDR3 length: 16 amino acids. CDR3 sequence: CASSPGTGRAENEQFF. The CDR3 DNA reads as TGTGCCAGCAGCCCGGGGACCGGGAGGGCCGAGAATGAGCAGTTCTTC.

This rearrangement joins TRBV13 to TRBJ2-7; TRBD2 matches 11 bases. Trimming took 6 bases from V and 6 from J; bases not matched to a gene: 10. CDR1 is PRHDT and CDR2 is FYEKMQ in the germline V gene (reference sequence). The CDR3 is 15 amino acids. CDR3 residues: CASRAGTSGLSEQYF. The CDR3 DNA reads TGTGCCAGCAGAGCCGGGACTAGCGGCCTGTCCGAGCAGTACTTC.

J is TRBJ2-5 and V is TRBV7-9, with 11 nucleotides matching TRBD1. The J call may be faulty, since TRBJ2-7 better matches the DNA end. Germline V lookup: CDR1 SEHNR, CDR2 FQNEAQ (reference sequence). The length of the CDR3 is 15 residues. CDR3 nucleotide sequence: TGTGCCAGCAGCTTAGTCGGGACAGGGGGTAACGAGCAGTACTTC. It translates to CASSLVGTGGNEQYF.

This clone was observed a single time. The chain uses TRBV6-4 and TRBJ2-1; 8 positions match TRBD2. The germline CDR1 and CDR2 sequences are MRHNA and SNTAGT. With 4 bases clipped from V and 0 bases from J, the junction kept 5 bases outside the gene matches. CDR3 length: 16 residues. The CDR3 here is CASSVFSGSSYNEQFF. The CDR3 region has the DNA TGTGCCAGCAGTGTTTTCAGCGGGAGCTCCTACAATGAGCAGTTCTTC.

The V and J genes are TRBV2 and TRBJ1-5; D is undetermined. The V and J ends lost 1 base and 4 bases respectively, with 5 bases between them. Germline V lookup: CDR1 SNHLY, CDR2 FYNNEI. The CDR3 totals 13 residues. This CDR3 reads CASSEGENQPQHF. CDR3 bases: TGTGCCAGCAGTGAAGGGGAGAATCAGCCCCAGCATTTT.

V gene TRBV11-2 combines with J gene TRBJ2-3; D may match TRBD1 or TRBD2 (5 bases each). Germline loops: CDR1 SGHAT, CDR2 FQNNGV. V gave up 5 bases and J gave up 0 bases, with 18 bases separating them. This CDR3 is 17 amino acids long. CDR3 in DNA: TGTGCCAGCAGCCCTAGAGGGGCGTTTGTTAGCACAGATACGCAGTATTTT. Translation gives CASSPRGAFVSTDTQYF.

This clone was counted at least ten times. CDR3 residues: CASTPQSHGGPAYGYTF. CDR3 coding DNA: TGTGCCAGTACTCCTCAAAGCCACGGGGGCCCAGCCTATGGCTACACCTTC. V gene TRBV19 combines with J gene TRBJ1-2; maybe TRBD1 (6 bases). V was cut by 7 bases and J by 4 bases, with 25 bases left in between. This CDR3 contains 17 residues. In germline, CDR1 is LNHDA, CDR2 SQIVND (reference sequence).

This chain uses TRBV29-1 with TRBJ2-1; D is ambiguous. The V end lost 4 bases, the J end lost 8 bases, and 9 bases lay between the germline ends. CDR3 length equals 11 residues. Germline V gives CDR1 SQVTM, CDR2 ANQGSEA. CDR3 amino acids: CSVAHTHEQFF. The CDR3 nucleotides read TGCAGCGTTGCACACACCCATGAGCAGTTCTTC.

The chain employs TRBV7-2 and TRBJ2-5, with TRBD2 matching over 9 bases. V shed 5 bases, J shed 5 bases, and the junction held 9 bases outside the gene matches. CDR3 length equals 15 residues. Germline assignment: CDR1 SGHTA and CDR2 FQGNSA. CDR3 protein: CASSPVAGVEETQYF. The DNA for the CDR3 is TGTGCCAGCAGCCCAGTAGCGGGAGTGGAGGAGACCCAGTACTTC.

The J gene is TRBJ1-1, the V gene TRBV18; a weak D match, TRBD1 (5 bases). The CDR3 runs 15 residues. The germline CDR1 and CDR2 sequences are KGHSH and LQKENI. The V end was cut by 2 bases, the J end by 1 base, with 11 bases between. CDR3 in amino acids: CASSPMRQKNTEAFF. The DNA for the CDR3 is TGTGCCAGCTCACCAATGCGACAGAAGAACACTGAAGCTTTCTTT.

This chain joins TRBV4-2 and TRBJ2-7, with D maybe TRBD1 (6 bases). Germline V gene sequence: CDR1 LGHNA, CDR2 YNFKEQ. The ends were cut back, 2 bases at V and 3 bases at J, with 14 bases in the middle. There are 15 residues in the CDR3. CDR3: CASSQMPGEYYEQYF. CDR3 nucleotides: TGTGCCAGCAGCCAAATGCCAGGGGAATACTACGAGCAGTACTTC.

The chain employs TRBV7-3 and TRBJ2-3; a possible D gene is TRBD1 (5 bases). Trimming shortened V by 5 bases and J by 3 bases, and 12 bases separated the two germline ends. The CDR3 is made up of 14 amino acids. Germline CDR1 is SGHTA and CDR2 is FQGTGA. The CDR3 DNA sequence: TGTGCCAGCAGCCCGCAGGGTAGTACAGATACGCAGTATTTT. This gives the protein CASSPQGSTDTQYF.

The J gene is TRBJ2-3, the V gene TRBV5-4, with 7 bases matching TRBD2. The CDR3 is 15 residues long. The germline V gene encodes CDR1 SGHNT and CDR2 YYREEE (reference sequence). With 4 bases clipped from V and 1 base from J, the junction kept 6 bases outside the gene matches. The CDR3: CASSQTSLGTDTQYF. The DNA of the CDR3 is TGTGCCAGCAGCCAGACTAGCCTCGGCACAGATACGCAGTATTTT.

The chain links TRBV2 to TRBJ1-1, with TRBD1 matching 9 bases. The CDR3 loop spans 14 amino acids. Germline trimming cut 4 bases from V and 6 bases from J; bases unmatched to any gene: 6. Germline CDR1 SNHLY, CDR2 FYNNEI. CDR3 protein: CASSVLQGASEAFF. CDR3 nucleotide sequence: TGTGCCAGCAGTGTATTACAGGGGGCTTCTGAAGCTTTCTTT. The full variable domain, with the rest looked up from reference TRBV2 and TRBJ1-1, is EPEVTQTPSHQVTQMGQEVILRCVPISNHLYFYWYRQILGQKVEFLVSFYNNEISEKSEIFDDQFSVERPDGSNFTLKIRSTKLEDSAMYFCASSVLQGASEAFFGQGTRLTVV.

The V and J genes are TRBV5-6 and TRBJ2-5, with 10 bases lining up with TRBD2. The V gene's germline CDR1 is SGHDT and CDR2 YYEEEE. This CDR3 comprises 15 residues. The J segment lost 7 bases and the V segment lost 1 base, leaving 7 bases of the junction unmatched. Here the CDR3 reads CASSLWLAGAGTQYF. CDR3 DNA sequence: TGTGCCAGCAGCTTGTGGCTAGCGGGAGCGGGGACCCAGTACTTC. The entire variable domain, with the rest obtained from reference TRBV5-6 and TRBJ2-5, is as follows: DAGVTQSPTHLIKTRGQQVTLRCSPKSGHDTVSWYQQALGQGPQFIFQYYEEEERQRGNFPDRFSGHQFPNYSSELNVNALLLGDSALYLCASSLWLAGAGTQYFGPGTRLLVL.

This clone has a single count. V and J are TRBV9 and TRBJ2-3, with TRBD2 identical over 8 bases. Germline CDR1 SGDLS, CDR2 YYNGEE. This CDR3 comprises 14 residues. Trimming removed 7 bases from V and 2 bases from J; junction bases left unmatched: 6. For the CDR3, the DNA is TGTGCCAGCGGGAGTAGCGGGACCACAGATACGCAGTATTTT. Protein: CASGSSGTTDTQYF.

This clone was seen just once. The J gene is TRBJ2-6, the V gene TRBV6-1; D uncertain. Germline loops: CDR1 MNHNS, CDR2 SASEGT. The CDR3 is 15 residues long. Trimming took 3 bases from V and 0 from J, leaving 6 bases between them. The chain's CDR3 is CASSDSHSGANVLTF. For the CDR3, the DNA is TGTGCCAGCAGTGACAGCCACTCTGGGGCCAACGTCCTGACTTTC.

This clone was recorded a few times. This chain uses TRBV29-1 with TRBJ1-5; maybe TRBD1 (6 bases). CDR1 is SQVTM, CDR2 ANQGSEA, per germline. V gave up 4 bases and J gave up 4 bases, with 11 bases separating them. CDR3 size: 13 residues. The CDR3 here is CSVAQGGNQPQHF. CDR3 in DNA: TGCAGCGTTGCACAGGGAGGAAATCAGCCCCAGCATTTT.

Here the CDR3 DNA reads TGTGCCAGCAGTCAACAGGGTGGGGGTGAAAAACTGTTTTTT. This encodes CASSQQGGGEKLFF. The chain links TRBV28 to TRBJ1-4, with a possible D match to TRBD1 (6 bases). Germline CDR1 is MDHEN and CDR2 is SYDVKM. Trimming cost V 5 bases and J 7 bases, with 14 bases left between them. The CDR3 consists of 14 residues.

The rearrangement links TRBV14 to TRBJ2-1; D is uncertain. Germline V CDR1 and CDR2: SGHDN, FVKESK. The CDR3 loop spans 16 amino acids. V shed 4 bases and J shed 0 bases, with 13 bases lying between them. For the CDR3, the DNA is TGTGCCAGCAGCCCCCGCCGTCTACCCTCCTACAATGAGCAGTTCTTC. Protein product: CASSPRRLPSYNEQFF.